One and the same sample provided the 27 T cell receptor beta chains below, sequenced in a study of post-analysis software for immune sequencing data. For these TCRs, the target antigens are not known. Unique molecular identifiers tagged the TCR beta cDNA libraries. TCRdb analysed the PCR reads with MiXCR anew, one entry per CDR3 protein. Among 450,000 to 650,000 distinct CDR3 sequences listed, 44% were seen once. Study-wide results and limits: In patients, TRBV5-6, TRBV5-1 and TRBV20-1 belonged to four or five TRBV segments found more frequently than in controls.

Sequenced sample: blood. The source is a girl aged 10-17 years with multiple sclerosis.

The chain joins TRBV2 to TRBJ2-7, with 10 bases identical to TRBD2. J gave up 2 bases and V 8 bases, and 9 bases lay outside the gene matches. Germline CDR1 SNHLY, CDR2 FYNNEI. The CDR3 spans 15 residues. CDR3 residues: CASLKAGGMTYEQYF. As DNA, the CDR3 is TGTGCCAGCCTTAAAGCGGGAGGGATGACCTACGAGCAGTACTTC.

Turning to this clonotype: Relative to the germline gene, one junction end is altered; a read error may explain this. The genes are TRBV10-3 and TRBJ2-5; 8 positions agree with TRBD1. The closer fit of TRBJ2-7 to the DNA end suggests the J call may be wrong. There are 14 residues in the CDR3. Germline V gene sequence: CDR1 ENHRY, CDR2 SYGVKD. The CDR3 sequence: CAISGQGSSHEQYF. CDR3 coding DNA: TGTGCCATCAGTGGACAGGGGAGCTCCCACGAGCAGTACTTC.

This clonotype was counted only a few times. This sequence joins TRBV15 and TRBJ2-7; D is undetermined. This CDR3 is built from 12 residues. V was cut by 4 bases and J by 6 bases, with 10 bases left in between. Per the germline V gene, CDR1 is LNHNV and CDR2 is YYDKDF (reference sequence). CDR3 region: CATSTSGGEQYF. Here the CDR3 DNA reads TGTGCCACCAGCACCTCTGGTGGCGAGCAGTACTTC.

This chain links TRBV6-5 with TRBJ1-1, with D unresolved. The CDR3 runs to 14 residues. Germline V gives CDR1 MNHEY, CDR2 SVGAGI. V was clipped by 5 bases and J by 1 base, with 11 bases between them. The CDR3 here is CASSPGRKNTEAFF. In DNA form, the CDR3 reads TGTGCCAGCAGTCCCGGACGGAAGAACACTGAAGCTTTCTTT.

Concerning this clonotype itself: The germline gene is not matched at one end of the junction; a read error may be the cause. J is TRBJ2-7 and V is TRBV20-1; D possibly corresponds to TRBD2 (6 bases). Looked up from germline, CDR1 is DFQATT and CDR2 is SNEGSKA (reference sequence). The CDR3 covers 14 residues. CDR3 loop: CNARGGGGTYEQYF. CDR3 DNA: TGCAATGCTAGAGGAGGAGGCGGGACCTACGAGCAGTACTTC.

This chain links TRBV7-8 with TRBJ2-5; TRBD1 matches at 7 bases. Germline trimming cut 1 base from V and 4 bases from J; bases unmatched to any gene: 3. The CDR3 extends over 14 amino acids. The germline V gene has CDR1 SGHVS and CDR2 FQNEAQ. The CDR3 region is CASSLGGQLETQYF. CDR3 nucleotides: TGTGCCAGCAGCTTAGGGGGACAGTTAGAGACCCAGTACTTC.

The gene calls are TRBV6-2 or TRBV6-3 and TRBJ2-2; tentatively, D is TRBD1 or TRBD2 (5 bases each). This CDR3 is built from 17 residues. From germline, CDR1 is MNHEY and CDR2 SVGEGT. Trimming took off 6 bases at V and 5 bases at J, with 22 bases between the two ends. CDR3 nucleotide sequence: TGTGCCAGCAGCCCCCGGGGCTCATCCCCGGGGACCGGGGAGCTGTTTTTT. Its protein is CASSPRGSSPGTGELFF.

V gene TRBV11-3 combines with J gene TRBJ2-1, with 8 bases fitting TRBD1. Germline CDR1 reads SGHNT; CDR2 reads YENEEA. The CDR3 runs 15 residues. V dropped 1 base and J dropped 3; count of bases not matched to a gene: 2. The CDR3 loop is CASSLGQGNYNEQFF. As DNA, the CDR3 is TGTGCCAGCAGCTTAGGACAGGGGAACTACAATGAGCAGTTCTTC.

The chain has TRBV20-1 and TRBJ1-5; D is uncertain. V was clipped by 2 bases and J by 0 bases, with 20 bases between them. The CDR3 spans 18 residues. CDR1 and CDR2 (germline): DFQATT, SNEGSKA (reference sequence). The DNA of the CDR3 is TGCAGTGCTAGAACGAGGCCCCGGATGGGGTATAGCAATCAGCCCCAGCATTTT. Its translation is CSARTRPRMGYSNQPQHF.

This clonotype was seen more than once but under ten times. The chain employs TRBV3-1 and TRBJ1-2; no definite D call. Looked up from germline, CDR1 is LGHDT and CDR2 is YNNKEL (reference sequence). The CDR3 totals 16 residues. Trimming stripped 1 base from V and 2 bases from J, with 14 bases between. DNA of the CDR3: TGTGCCAGCAGCCAAGGGAACCGTTACGAGAACTATGGCTACACCTTC. As protein: CASSQGNRYENYGYTF.

Remarks on this clonotype: A junction end diverges from the germline sequence, so it may reflect a read error. The chain is built from TRBV30 and TRBJ2-6; the D gene is possibly TRBD1 (5 bases). The germline V gene has CDR1 GTSNPN and CDR2 SVGIG (reference sequence). CDR3 size: 14 residues. For the CDR3, the DNA is TGTGCCTGGAGGGGTCTTTCTGGGGCCAACGTCCGGACTTTC. Translated, it gives CAWRGLSGANVRTF.

The CDR3 region is CASKGGGSGANVLTF. CDR3 coding DNA: TGTGCCAGCAAAGGGGGCGGCTCTGGGGCCAACGTCCTGACTTTC. The chain links TRBV12-3 or TRBV12-4 to TRBJ2-6; TRBD1 matches at 7 bases. The V gene end was trimmed by 7 bases and the J gene end by 0 bases; junction bases not matched to a gene: 3. The CDR3 has 15 amino acids.

The chain has TRBV6-5 and TRBJ2-7; TRBD2 is a possible D gene (6 bases). Trimming cost V 5 bases and J 3 bases, with 14 bases left between them. The CDR3 runs to 14 residues. Germline loops: CDR1 MNHEY, CDR2 SVGAGI. In DNA, the CDR3 is TGTGCCAGCAGTCACCCTGGACTAAACTACGAGCAGTACTTC. Residues: CASSHPGLNYEQYF.

A word on this clonotype: One end of the junction varies from germline; a read error may be responsible. V is TRBV5-1 and J is TRBJ2-3; D unresolved. The germline V gene encodes CDR1 SGHRS and CDR2 YFSETQ. The CDR3 is 15 amino acids. CDR3 DNA sequence: TGCACCAGCAGCCCACGACCAGATGGCACAGATACGCAGTATTTT. It translates to CTSSPRPDGTDTQYF.

J is TRBJ1-5 and V is TRBV2; D gene uncertain. Trimming took 5 bases from V and 6 from J, leaving 14 bases between them. Per germline, CDR1 SNHLY and CDR2 FYNNEI. The CDR3 has 14 residues. The CDR3 loop reads CASSSTQKGQPQHF. DNA for the CDR3: TGTGCCAGCAGTAGCACACAAAAAGGTCAGCCCCAGCATTTT. The whole variable domain, filled in from reference TRBV2 and TRBJ1-5, reads EPEVTQTPSHQVTQMGQEVILRCVPISNHLYFYWYRQILGQKVEFLVSFYNNEISEKSEIFDDQFSVERPDGSNFTLKIRSTKLEDSAMYFCASSSTQKGQPQHFGDGTRLSIL.

The chain links TRBV12-3 or TRBV12-4 to TRBJ2-3, with D perhaps TRBD1 or TRBD2 (6 bases each). The CDR3 sequence is 15 residues long. The V end was cut by 3 bases, the J end by 1 base, with 11 bases between. CDR3 nucleotides: TGTGCCAGCAGTTTTGAGGGGGGAGGCACAGATACGCAGTATTTT. This codes for CASSFEGGGTDTQYF.

The chain links TRBV5-1 to TRBJ1-2; 8 positions agree with TRBD1. Germline loops: CDR1 SGHRS, CDR2 YFSETQ. Germline trimming cut 4 bases from V and 6 bases from J; bases unmatched to any gene: 8. The CDR3 covers 14 residues. The CDR3 is CASSDLRGQDGYTF. Here the CDR3 DNA reads TGCGCCAGCAGCGACCTCAGGGGGCAAGATGGCTACACCTTC. The variable domain in full, with the rest retrieved from reference TRBV5-1 and TRBJ1-2, is KAGVTQTPRYLIKTRGQQVTLSCSPISGHRSVSWYQQTPGQGLQFLFEYFSETQRNKGNFPGRFSGRQFSNSRSEMNVSTLELGDSALYLCASSDLRGQDGYTFGSGTRLTVV.

The chain couples TRBV7-2 to TRBJ2-3; 9 bases agree with TRBD2. This CDR3 spans 15 amino acids. Germline V gene data show CDR1 as SGHTA and CDR2 as FQGNSA. V shed 4 bases, J shed 4 bases, and the junction held 6 bases outside the gene matches. CDR3 nucleotides: TGTGCCAGCAGCTATAGCGGGAGCGGCGCAGATACGCAGTATTTT. Amino acid sequence: CASSYSGSGADTQYF.

This clonotype was recorded a few times. V is TRBV5-1 and J is TRBJ1-5; D not certain. V was cut by 5 bases and J by 3 bases, with 12 bases left in between. CDR1 and CDR2 (germline): SGHRS, YFSETQ. The CDR3 has 14 residues. CDR3 coding DNA: TGCGCCAGCAGTCCTAGCGGGGTCAATCAGCCCCAGCATTTT. Its protein product is CASSPSGVNQPQHF.

The DNA of the CDR3 is TGCGCCAGCAGCGATGACGGGGCAGGCTACGAGCAGTACTTC. As protein: CASSDDGAGYEQYF. This rearrangement joins TRBV5-1 to TRBJ2-7; D is possibly TRBD1 or TRBD2 (5 bases each). Germline loops: CDR1 SGHRS, CDR2 YFSETQ. There are 14 residues in the CDR3. Between the trimmed V and J ends, which lost 4 bases and 3 bases, there was a span of 14 bases.

The genes are TRBV5-1 and TRBJ2-1; 10 bases are shared with TRBD2. This CDR3 is built from 17 residues. Germline lookup yields CDR1 SGHRS and CDR2 YFSETQ. Trimming removed 0 bases from V and 6 bases from J; junction bases left unmatched: 9. As DNA, the CDR3 is TGCGCCAGCAGCTTGGCCACCCTAGCGGGAGTTTCCAATGAGCAGTTCTTC. Encoded protein: CASSLATLAGVSNEQFF.

This sequence joins TRBV6-1 and TRBJ2-1, with 7 bases identical to TRBD2. This CDR3 has 15 amino acids. The V gene's germline CDR1 is MNHNS and CDR2 SASEGT. Trimming cost V 6 bases and J 3 bases; bases outside gene matches: 8. The CDR3: CASSSPGTNYNEQFF. The DNA for the CDR3 is TGTGCCAGCAGCTCCCCCGGGACTAACTACAATGAGCAGTTCTTC.

This rearrangement joins TRBV29-1 to TRBJ2-6; tentatively, D is TRBD1 (5 bases). The V end lost 2 bases, the J end lost 2 bases, and 7 bases lay between the germline ends. Looked up from germline, CDR1 is SQVTM and CDR2 is ANQGSEA. The CDR3 extends over 14 amino acids. For the CDR3, the DNA is TGCAGCGTTGAACAGGGTACTGGGGCCAACGTCCTGACTTTC. Translated, it gives CSVEQGTGANVLTF.

The chain carries TRBV24-1 and TRBJ2-3, with 12 positions matching TRBD2. Germline CDR1 and CDR2: KGHDR and SFDVKD. The CDR3 has 16 amino acids. After removal of 4 bases from V and 6 bases from J, the junction contained 7 bases not matched to a gene. The CDR3 nucleotides are TGTGCCACCAGTGACCTCGGACTAGCGGGATGGGATACGCAGTATTTT. This translates into CATSDLGLAGWDTQYF.

This clonotype was observed a few times. V usage is TRBV12-3 or TRBV12-4 and J usage is TRBJ1-2, with D hard to call. This CDR3 has 13 amino acids. Trimming shortened V by 5 bases and J by 3 bases, and 10 bases separated the two germline ends. CDR3 residues: CASSGLRDYGYTF. The DNA for the CDR3 is TGTGCCAGCAGTGGGCTACGGGACTATGGCTACACCTTC.

The sample holds one count of this clonotype. The chain joins TRBV5-1 to TRBJ1-1, with a tentative D call TRBD1 (6 bases). The V and J ends lost 3 bases and 10 bases respectively, with 13 bases between them. The CDR3 contains 12 residues. Germline CDR1 is SGHRS and CDR2 is YFSETQ. The CDR3 protein is CASSSRGGGAFF. The CDR3, as DNA: TGCGCCAGCAGCTCGAGAGGGGGGGGAGCTTTCTTT.

The V call is TRBV12-3 or TRBV12-4, the J call TRBJ1-1; 8 bases are a match to TRBD1. This CDR3 is 14 amino acids long. Unmatched junction bases numbered 10, after V lost 5 bases and J lost 8 bases. CDR3 sequence: CASSRLGQGYEAFF. In DNA, the CDR3 is TGTGCCAGCAGTCGGCTCGGACAGGGTTACGAAGCTTTCTTT.